This T cell receptor (beta chain) appears in the sequencing data of a study of shared clonotypes between healthy human individuals. Findings of the study overall: Generation probability values for non-shared clonotypes were lower than those for clonotypes shared by all four donors. Since donors were few, the genetic and exposure-history diversity represented was limited. Naive subsets generally exceeded memory subsets in estimated richness. Rarefaction gave evidence that sorted-subset sequencing remained incomplete despite large depth.

Repertoires were generated with immunoSEQ multiplex PCR, while TCRdb's copy carries only in-frame clones and drops some. Among over a million clones listed, around 98.5% were seen once. A single count supports this clone. Its matching antigen is unknown. The V end lost 0 bases, the J end lost 7 bases, and 6 bases lay between the germline ends. The CDR3 runs 12 residues. CDR1 and CDR2 (germline): SGHKS, YYEKEE (reference sequence). The sequenced sample consisted of naive CD4+ T cells sorted from blood. This sample's subset: CD45RA+ positively selected. The TCR sequence derives from a man aged 25 to 40 in good health. The V call is TRBV5-5, the J call TRBJ2-3; D remains ambiguous. CDR3 residues: CASSLEGYTQYF. DNA for the CDR3: TGTGCCAGCAGCTTGGAAGGATATACGCAGTATTTT.